The 10 T cell receptor beta chains below were found in one sample sequenced in a study of shared clonotypes between healthy human individuals. TCRdb keeps only in-frame clones here, not all; method: immunoSEQ multiplex PCR. The sample contains 2,500,000 or so clones, around nine tenths of which appear only once. The specimen was naive CD4+ T cells sorted from blood. Subset here: CD45RA+ positively selected. Every receptor here comes from a man between 18 and 29 years old in good health.

Turning to this clone: Other DNA sequences of this sample code for an identical CDR3. This chain links TRBV6-1 with TRBJ1-1; D gene unclear. CDR1 and CDR2 from the germline V gene are MNHNS and SASEGT. Trimming shortened V by 4 bases and J by 4 bases, and 4 bases separated the two germline ends. The CDR3 has 11 amino acids. CDR3 DNA sequence: TGTGCCAGCAGTGTCGGCACTGAAGCTTTCTTT. This codes for CASSVGTEAFF.

The chain is built from TRBV5-4 and TRBJ1-2, with TRBD1 identical over 7 bases. Germline trimming cut 3 bases from V and 4 bases from J; bases unmatched to any gene: 6. Germline V gives CDR1 SGHNT, CDR2 YYREEE (reference sequence). CDR3 length: 14 amino acids. The CDR3 bases are TGTGCCAGCAGCTCGGACCGGGACAGCTATGGCTACACCTTC. Translating it yields CASSSDRDSYGYTF.

The rearrangement links TRBV2 to TRBJ2-3; 10 bases align to TRBD1. CDR3 size: 15 residues. With V trimmed by 8 bases and J by 1 base, 6 bases remained unmatched. CDR1 and CDR2 (germline): SNHLY, FYNNEI. CDR3 nucleotide sequence: TGTGCCAGCCAGACAGGGGGCGCAGGCACAGATACGCAGTATTTT. It encodes CASQTGGAGTDTQYF.

The chain uses TRBV7-3 and TRBJ2-3, with TRBD2 identical over 10 bases. CDR3 length equals 15 residues. Germline CDR1 reads SGHTA; CDR2 reads FQGTGA. With 0 bases clipped from V and 7 bases from J, the junction kept 4 bases outside the gene matches. CDR3: CASSLTASGGHTQYF. For the CDR3, the DNA is TGTGCCAGCAGCTTAACGGCTAGCGGGGGCCATACGCAGTATTTT.

The V call is TRBV6-1, the J call TRBJ1-2; no firm D call. Germline CDR1 and CDR2: MNHNS and SASEGT. The CDR3 has 15 residues. Trimming pared 1 base from V and 4 bases from J, leaving 13 bases between. CDR3 amino acids: CASSEGRGSGYGYTF. The CDR3 region has the DNA TGTGCCAGCAGTGAAGGACGAGGTTCGGGCTATGGCTACACCTTC.

The chain carries TRBV30 and TRBJ2-5, with 7 positions matching TRBD2. CDR3 length equals 15 residues. Germline V lookup: CDR1 GTSNPN, CDR2 SVGIG (reference sequence). After removal of 3 bases from V and 5 bases from J, the junction contained 12 bases not matched to a gene. The CDR3 DNA follows: TGTGCCTGGAGCGGAATGGGGGGGGTTGGGGAGACCCAGTACTTC. This sequence encodes CAWSGMGGVGETQYF.

CDR3 bases: TGTGCCAGCAGCCAAAACCCCGGGACAGGGATCGACGAGCAGTACTTC. Translating gives CASSQNPGTGIDEQYF. The rearrangement joins TRBV14 to TRBJ2-7, with 9 bases matching TRBD1. V gave up 2 bases and J gave up 5 bases; unmatched junction bases: 10. This CDR3 region has 16 residues. Germline CDR1 is SGHDN and CDR2 is FVKESK.

The chain recombines TRBV30 with TRBJ2-7; D gene ambiguous. The CDR3 runs to 15 residues. Trimming took off 1 base at V and 0 bases at J, with 13 bases between the two ends. Germline CDR1 GTSNPN, CDR2 SVGIG (reference sequence). CDR3 amino acids: CAWSAAAVSSYEQYF. In nucleotides, the CDR3 is TGTGCCTGGAGTGCGGCAGCCGTGTCCTCCTACGAGCAGTACTTC.

The gene calls are TRBV7-8 and TRBJ2-5, with D uncertain. This CDR3 comprises 18 residues. Germline CDR1 reads SGHVS; CDR2 reads FQNEAQ. V dropped 4 bases and J dropped 0 bases, with 21 bases sitting between them. The chain's CDR3 is CASSSFGSSVINQETQYF. DNA for the CDR3: TGTGCCAGCAGCTCCTTCGGTTCATCAGTAATTAACCAAGAGACCCAGTACTTC. The whole variable domain, remainder taken from reference TRBV7-8 and TRBJ2-5, is GAGVSQSPRYKVAKRGQDVALRCDPISGHVSLFWYQQALGQGPEFLTYFQNEAQLDKSGLPSDRFFAERPEGSVSTLKIQRTQQEDSAVYLCASSSFGSSVINQETQYFGPGTRLLVL.

This chain joins TRBV7-2 and TRBJ2-3; 7 bases fit TRBD2. The CDR3 loop spans 13 amino acids. CDR1 and CDR2 from the germline V gene are SGHTA and FQGNSA. The junction had 5 bases not matched to a gene; V was cut back by 1 base and J by 10 bases. CDR3 nucleotides: TGTGCCAGCAGCTTAGGATCGCTAGCGGCGCAGTATTTT. The encoded protein is CASSLGSLAAQYF.